This T cell receptor beta chain is drawn from a study of blood T cell repertoires in COVID-19. As for the study in general: Donors in the United States, Italy and Spain gave samples during acute or convalescent COVID-19. Sample material is recorded as cDNA or gDNA derived from T cells, B-cell-depleted T cells, or PBMCs.

CDR3 length: 14 amino acids. Looked up from germline, CDR1 is SGHRS and CDR2 is YFSETQ. V dropped 0 bases and J dropped 2; count of bases not matched to a gene: 1. Under the authors' procedure: Reference gene primer amplification yielded estimated nucleated cell counts. The table came from immunoSEQ multiplex PCR; TCRdb's copy has only in-frame clones and leaves some out. V and J calls and clone size come straight from that table; D and trimming were deduced from the DNA. The sample lists fewer than 350,000 clones; 86% were seen once. The specimen was peripheral blood. The sequence was obtained from a woman aged 25 to 39 who had recovered from COVID-19. This chain connects TRBV5-1 to TRBJ2-5, with 7 bases identical to TRBD1. As DNA, the CDR3 is TGCGCCAGCAGCTTGGGGGGACAGCAAGAGACCCAGTACTTC. Translation gives CASSLGGQQETQYF.